This T cell receptor beta chain appears in the sequencing data of a study of T cell responses to AZD1222 COVID-19 vaccine. Looking at the study overall: The analysis combined second doses at about 4 or about 12 weeks. Broader study findings: Donors were chiefly white British, with a greater number of females, and clonal diversity was perhaps underestimated. Recipients of two AZD1222 doses showed rising Spike-specific TCR breadth and depth.

Trimming took off 3 bases at V and 8 bases at J, with 16 bases between the two ends. This CDR3 has 15 residues. The germline V gene encodes CDR1 MDHEN and CDR2 SYDVKM. This table comes from immunoSEQ multiplex PCR, and its TCRdb copy is limited to in-frame clones, with some not included. Counted here are fewer than 130,000 clones, 81% occurring once; the ten biggest clones make up roughly 4.8%. For this clone: The antigen is undetermined.

This chain joins TRBV28 and TRBJ1-4; D remains ambiguous. The specimen was peripheral blood, collected on day 0 of AZD1222 vaccination. The source is an adult in good health. The CDR3: CASSFIEKVREKLFF. For the CDR3, the DNA is TGTGCCAGCAGTTTTATTGAGAAGGTACGGGAAAAACTGTTTTTT.